This T cell receptor beta chain was profiled in a study of blood T cells in healthy people across ages. Study context: Template switching caught about one barcoded beta molecule for each two T cells.

A second PCR, run for about 7 to 11 cycles, used a sample-barcoded 5' primer plus a J-beta primer mix. One entry per CDR3 protein results from TCRdb running MiXCR on the 5' RACE reads. The sample holds 1.5 million to 2 million distinct CDR3 sequences, just under 50% seen once. This clonotype has a single count. Its antigen is unidentified. CDR1 and CDR2 (germline): DFQATT, SNEGSKA (reference sequence). This CDR3 contains 13 residues. Trimming stripped 2 bases from V and 7 bases from J, with 9 bases between. The study's findings and limits: Since the PBMCs were unsorted, naive and antigen-experienced cells could not be conclusively compared. The study lacked donor CMV status, which possibly confounded expanded clonotype changes.

This TCR was recovered from a woman in her thirties or forties in good health. The sample comprised blood. V and J are TRBV20-1 and TRBJ1-6, with no clear D. CDR3 loop: CSARPIGNSPLHF. The CDR3 DNA reads as TGCAGTGCTAGACCAATTGGGAATTCACCCCTCCACTTT.